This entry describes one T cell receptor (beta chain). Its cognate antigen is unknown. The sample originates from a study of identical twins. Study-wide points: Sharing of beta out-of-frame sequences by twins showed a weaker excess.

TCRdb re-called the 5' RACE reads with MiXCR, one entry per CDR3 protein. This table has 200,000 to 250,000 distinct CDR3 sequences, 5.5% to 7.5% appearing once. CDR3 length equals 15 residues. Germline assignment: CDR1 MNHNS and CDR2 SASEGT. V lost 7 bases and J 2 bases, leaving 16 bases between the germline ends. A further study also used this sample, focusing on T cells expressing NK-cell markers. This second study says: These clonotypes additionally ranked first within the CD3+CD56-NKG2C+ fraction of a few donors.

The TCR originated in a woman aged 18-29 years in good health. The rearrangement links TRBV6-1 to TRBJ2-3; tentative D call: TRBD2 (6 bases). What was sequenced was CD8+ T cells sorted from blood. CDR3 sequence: CASTREGDFTDTQYF. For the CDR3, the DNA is TGTGCCAGCACCCGAGAAGGGGACTTCACAGATACGCAGTATTTT.